This T cell receptor (beta chain) was retrieved from a study of CD8 T cells in Susac syndrome. Study-wide results and limits: Only a relatively small number of individuals were included in the TCR sequencing and HLA analysis.

Those who served as multiple sclerosis controls were treatment-naive patients with stable or active relapsing-remitting disease. In the case of this clonotype: The antigen is not known.

The CDR3 length is 14 residues. Trimming took off 11 bases at V and 0 bases at J, with 15 bases between the two ends. CDR1 and CDR2 (germline): SEHNR, FQNEAQ (reference sequence). Random-hexamer reverse transcription was applied to roughly 0.5 to 1 ug RNA. Amplification of the TCR beta CDR3 was carried out by immunoSEQ multiplex PCR, which spanned a total of 54 Vbeta and 13 Jbeta segments. TCRdb re-derived calls from the immunoSEQ multiplex PCR reads in MiXCR, one entry per CDR3 protein. The data hold 150,000 to 250,000 distinct CDR3 sequences, with about 95% observed a single time. The sequencing sample was made of CD4+ T cells from PBMCs. The chain uses TRBV7-9 and TRBJ2-3; the D gene is possibly TRBD2 (6 bases). The receptor comes from a human donor with multiple sclerosis. CDR3 DNA: TGTGCCGTCCAACGGGGGTCTAGCACAGATACGCAGTATTTT. Amino acids: CAVQRGSSTDTQYF.